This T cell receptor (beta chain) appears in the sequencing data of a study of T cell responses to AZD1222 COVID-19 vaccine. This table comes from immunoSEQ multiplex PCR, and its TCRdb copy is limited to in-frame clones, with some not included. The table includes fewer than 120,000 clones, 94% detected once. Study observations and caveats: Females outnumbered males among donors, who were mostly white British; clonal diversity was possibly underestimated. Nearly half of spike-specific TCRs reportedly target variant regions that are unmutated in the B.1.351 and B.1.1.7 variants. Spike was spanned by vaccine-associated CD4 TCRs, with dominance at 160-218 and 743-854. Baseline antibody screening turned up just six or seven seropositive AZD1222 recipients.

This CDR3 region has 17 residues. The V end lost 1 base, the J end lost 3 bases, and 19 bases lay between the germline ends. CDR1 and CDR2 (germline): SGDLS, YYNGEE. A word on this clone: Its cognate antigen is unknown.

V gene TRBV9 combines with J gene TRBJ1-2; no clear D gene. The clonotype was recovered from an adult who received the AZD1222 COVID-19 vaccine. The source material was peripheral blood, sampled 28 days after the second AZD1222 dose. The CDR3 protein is CASSVPPGSGSYYGYTF. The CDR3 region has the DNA TGTGCCAGCAGCGTACCCCCGGGGTCTGGCAGTTACTATGGCTACACCTTC. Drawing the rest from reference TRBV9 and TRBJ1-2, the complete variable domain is DSGVTQTPKHLITATGQRVTLRCSPRSGDLSVYWYQQSLDQGLQFLIQYYNGEERAKGNILERFSAQQFPDLHSELNLSSLELGDSALYFCASSVPPGSGSYYGYTFGSGTRLTVV.